These 13 T cell receptor beta chains were sequenced from one sample in a study of cytomegalovirus exposure and HLA in healthy donors. This PCR relied on a set of 60 Vbeta primers and 13 Jbeta primers. Some clones are missing from TCRdb's copy, which holds only in-frame ones; the method was immunoSEQ multiplex PCR. The data contain about 190,000 clones, approximately 78% of them seen just once; the ten biggest clones take up 0.7% to 0.95%. Sequencing was performed on PBMCs. The receptors stem from a woman under 30 in good health and CMV-seronegative.

The rearrangement links TRBV15 to TRBJ2-4; 9 bases line up with TRBD1. CDR3 size: 18 residues. Germline CDR1 is LNHNV and CDR2 is YYDKDF (reference sequence). V trimming: 5 bases; J trimming: 0 bases; junction bases outside the gene matches: 11. The CDR3 sequence is CATSPTRRQGVAKNIQYF. In DNA form, the CDR3 reads TGTGCCACCAGCCCCACAAGGAGACAGGGGGTAGCCAAAAACATTCAGTACTTC.

This chain connects TRBV6-5 to TRBJ1-1; no reliable D call. With 0 bases removed from V and 1 base from J, the gap between germline ends came to 12 bases. Germline values: CDR1 MNHEY, CDR2 SVGAGI. This CDR3 spans 16 amino acids. CDR3 in DNA: TGTGCCAGCAGTTACTCGAGAGCGGCTCCGAACACTGAAGCTTTCTTT. Translating it yields CASSYSRAAPNTEAFF.

The CDR3 nucleotides are TGTGCCTGGAGTGTACTAGGACGAACTGAAGCTTTCTTT. Its protein product is CAWSVLGRTEAFF. The V call is TRBV30, the J call TRBJ1-1; no clear D gene. Germline V gene data show CDR1 as GTSNPN and CDR2 as SVGIG (reference sequence). The CDR3 has 13 amino acids. V lost 0 bases to trimming and J lost 5 bases, with 10 bases between them. Using reference TRBV30 and TRBJ1-1 for the parts outside the CDR3, the full variable domain is SQTIHQWPATLVQPVGSPLSLECTVEGTSNPNLYWYRQAAGRGLQLLFYSVGIGQISSEVPQNLSASRPQDRQFILSSKKLLLSDSGFYLCAWSVLGRTEAFFGQGTRLTVV.

Only a few counts were recorded for this clone. The chain joins TRBV18 to TRBJ2-7; D is uncertain. This CDR3 is built from 12 residues. The germline CDR1 and CDR2 sequences are KGHSH and LQKENI. V was shortened by 2 bases and J by 4 bases, with 6 bases between the two germline ends. CDR3 loop: CASSPERYEQYF. The DNA of the CDR3 is TGTGCCAGCTCACCAGAGAGGTACGAGCAGTACTTC.

In this sample, this clone turned up many times. The genes are TRBV5-6 and TRBJ2-1; 7 bases line up with TRBD2. The CDR3 spans 15 residues. The germline gives CDR1 SGHDT, CDR2 YYEEEE. V lost 3 bases and J lost 10; bases outside the gene matches: 13. The DNA of the CDR3 is TGTGCCAGCAGCTATGGGTCTAGCGGAGGGACCGAGCAGTTCTTC. This encodes CASSYGSSGGTEQFF.

The chain is built from TRBV5-4 and TRBJ2-5, with 10 bases fitting TRBD2. CDR1 and CDR2 from the germline V gene are SGHNT and YYREEE (reference sequence). Unmatched junction bases numbered 3, after V lost 0 bases and J lost 4 bases. This CDR3 spans 15 amino acids. The CDR3 loop reads CASSLELAGVETQYF. CDR3 DNA sequence: TGTGCCAGCAGCTTGGAGCTAGCGGGGGTAGAGACCCAGTACTTC.

The genes are TRBV1 and TRBJ2-2; TRBD2 was called by the table and not checked on the DNA. TRBV1 counts as a pseudogene. The CDR3 extends over 21 amino acids. CDR3 DNA: TGCACCAGCAGCCAACGTGGGAAACTAGCGGGAGGGCGACAAAACACCGGGGAGCTGTTTTTT. Protein sequence: CTSSQRGKLAGGRQNTGELFF.

CDR3 DNA sequence: TGTGCCAGCAGTGAAGCGCCCTACGGGCAGCCCCAGCATTTT. Amino acids: CASSEAPYGQPQHF. The J gene is TRBJ1-5, the V gene TRBV2; D not certain. V lost 0 bases, J lost 7 bases, and 10 bases lay in between. Germline CDR1 is SNHLY and CDR2 is FYNNEI. The CDR3 length is 14 residues.

The chain uses TRBV11-2 and TRBJ2-1; 7 bases map to TRBD2. J lost 9 bases, V lost 4 bases, and 12 bases had no gene match. The CDR3 sequence is 15 residues long. From germline, CDR1 is SGHAT and CDR2 FQNNGV. Here the CDR3 reads CASSYLTSALGEQFF. In nucleotides, the CDR3 is TGTGCCAGCAGCTACCTCACTAGCGCCCTGGGTGAGCAGTTCTTC.

The V gene is TRBV6-5, the J gene TRBJ1-4; D is perhaps TRBD1 (6 bases). V lost 0 bases and J 6 bases, leaving 11 bases between the germline ends. The CDR3 runs 15 residues. Germline CDR1 reads MNHEY; CDR2 reads SVGAGI. CDR3 in amino acids: CASSYSGGAHEKLFF. For the CDR3, the DNA is TGTGCCAGCAGTTACTCGGGGGGGGCGCATGAAAAACTGTTTTTT.

The chain is built from TRBV11-3 and TRBJ2-3, with TRBD1 matching 10 bases. The CDR3 totals 15 residues. Trimming cost V 4 bases and J 9 bases; bases outside gene matches: 10. In germline, CDR1 is SGHNT, CDR2 YENEEA. The CDR3 bases are TGTGCCAGCAGCTCCGGACAGGGGGGCCTGGTCACGCAGTATTTT. Its protein product is CASSSGQGGLVTQYF.

The chain uses TRBV25-1 and TRBJ1-1, with D hard to call. Trimming pared 4 bases from V and 5 bases from J, leaving 8 bases between. The length of the CDR3 is 12 residues. The V gene's germline CDR1 is MGHDK and CDR2 SYGVNS. The CDR3 here is CASSAPRTEAFF. The CDR3 bases are TGTGCCAGCAGTGCTCCGAGGACTGAAGCTTTCTTT. Full variable domain (missing parts from reference TRBV25-1 and TRBJ1-1): EADIYQTPRYLVIGTGKKITLECSQTMGHDKMYWYQQDPGMELHLIHYSYGVNSTEKGDLSSESTVSRIRTEHFPLTLESARPSHTSQYLCASSAPRTEAFFGQGTRLTVV.

CDR3 region: CASSYSGKSNQPQHF. The CDR3 coding sequence is TGTGCCAGCAGTTACTCCGGGAAAAGCAATCAGCCCCAGCATTTT. The chain recombines TRBV6-5 with TRBJ1-5; the D is unclear. Germline V CDR1 and CDR2: MNHEY, SVGAGI. Deletions cut 0 bases from V and 1 base from J, with 7 bases between. CDR3 length: 15 residues.